A selection of T cell receptor beta chains follows, all from one sample in a study of blood T cell repertoires in COVID-19. Method: immunoSEQ multiplex PCR; TCRdb's copy keeps in-frame clones and lacks some. The table records roughly 180,000 clones, around 85% of them present only once. Sample: peripheral blood. Source of these receptors: a woman aged 55 to 70 with acute or convalescent COVID-19. CDR3s include the opening cysteine and the closing phenylalanine or tryptophan. D genes are given only for firm matches.

j_gene	v_gene	d_gene	CDR3nt	CDR3aa
TRBJ2-3	TRBV11-3	TRBD2	TGTGCCAGCAGCTTAGGGGACGCGGGGACTAGCGGGAAACGGACAGATACGCAGTATTTT	CASSLGDAGTSGKRTDTQYF
TRBJ2-1	TRBV19	NA	TGTGCCAGTAGACAGGGCCCACCTTTTTCCTACAATGAGCAGTTCTTC	CASRQGPPFSYNEQFF
TRBJ1-3	TRBV6-6	TRBD1	TGTGCCAGCAGTTGGGACAGCTCTGGAAACACCATATATTTT	CASSWDSSGNTIYF
TRBJ2-5	TRBV3-1/TRBV3-2	NA	TGTGCCAGCAGCCGATCCTCGAGCGCCCAAGAGACCCAGTACTTC	CASSRSSSAQETQYF
TRBJ2-7	TRBV7-8	TRBD2	TGTGCCAGCAGCAACTCCCGGACTAGCGGGAGACGCGAGCAGTACTTC	CASSNSRTSGRREQYF
TRBJ2-3	TRBV5-1	TRBD2	TGCGCCAGCAGCTTAATGCCCAGTAGCGGGAGTATAGCAGATACGCAGTATTTT	CASSLMPSSGSIADTQYF
TRBJ1-6	TRBV2	TRBD1	TGTGCCAGCAAGGGGACAGCAAATTCACCCCTCCACTTT	CASKGTANSPLHF
TRBJ1-4	TRBV6-6	NA	TGTGCCAGCAGACTCTCTAATGAAAAACTGTTTTTT	CASRLSNEKLFF
TRBJ2-1	TRBV29-1	NA	TGCAGCGTTGGGTACGAGTACAATGAGCAGTTCTTC	CSVGYEYNEQFF
TRBJ2-5	TRBV28	NA	TGTGCCAGCAGTTCCCCCCGGGGGCCAGGGGGAAGAGAAGAGACCCAGTACTTC	CASSSPRGPGGREETQYF
TRBJ2-1	TRBV20-1	NA	TGCAGTGCAGAGATCTACAATGAGCAGTTCTTC	CSAEIYNEQFF
TRBJ1-1	TRBV30	TRBD1	TGTGCCTGGAGTCAGAGTCAGGGGGTCACCGATTCCACTGAAGCTTTCTTT	CAWSQSQGVTDSTEAFF
TRBJ1-1	TRBV6-2/TRBV6-3	TRBD1	TGTGCCAGCAGTTACTGGGACAGGGGGCGAGACACTGAAGCTTTCTTT	CASSYWDRGRDTEAFF